The 9 T cell receptor beta chains given below trace back to one sample, sequenced in a study of T cells expressing NK-cell markers. TCRdb reprocessed the 5' RACE reads and keeps a single row for each CDR3 protein, giving no DNA. In all, the sample yields some 440,000 distinct CDR3 sequences. The sequenced sample was blood T cells: a sorted CD56 or NKG2C T cell subset, CD4+ or CD8+ T cells, or bulk PBMC T cells (not recorded which). The receptors derive from a woman in her 50s in good health.

The rearrangement links TRBV2 to TRBJ2-1; TCRdb's D call, TRBD1, is unchecked because there is no DNA. The CDR3 loop spans 15 amino acids. Germline assignment: CDR1 SNHLY and CDR2 FYNNEI. CDR3 protein: CASKTASSSYNEQFF.

The chain joins TRBV7-3 to TRBJ2-3; TCRdb designates TRBD2, a call that cannot be tested without DNA. CDR1 SGHTA and CDR2 FQGTGA come from the germline V gene. The CDR3 sequence is 17 residues long. CDR3 sequence: CASSPRGLAGGTDTQYF. The whole variable domain, filled in from reference TRBV7-3 and TRBJ2-3, reads GAGVSQTPSNKVTEKGKYVELRCDPISGHTALYWYRQSLGQGPEFLIYFQGTGAADDSGLPNDRFFAVRPEGSVSTLKIQRTERGDSAVYLCASSPRGLAGGTDTQYFGPGTRLTVL.

The chain combines TRBV20-1 with TRBJ2-7; the TRBD1 assignment by TCRdb is unverifiable without DNA. This CDR3 region has 15 residues. CDR1 DFQATT and CDR2 SNEGSKA come from the germline V gene (reference sequence). CDR3 region: CSAIPGEAPAYEQYF.

The chain couples TRBV7-8 to TRBJ2-3. The germline V gene encodes CDR1 SGHVS and CDR2 FQNEAQ. This CDR3 is built from 16 residues. This CDR3 is CASSLVSSASGDTQYF.

The chain recombines TRBV29-1 with TRBJ1-4; TCRdb indicates TRBD1, and absent DNA this call remains unverified. CDR1 is SQVTM, CDR2 ANQGSEA, per germline. CDR3 length: 14 amino acids. The CDR3 sequence is CSAHLAGTNEKLFF.

V is TRBV10-3 and J is TRBJ2-3; TCRdb calls TRBD2, which cannot be checked without DNA. This CDR3 is built from 13 residues. From germline, CDR1 is ENHRY and CDR2 SYGVKD. The CDR3 loop is CAISGTGTDTQYF.

The J gene is TRBJ2-3, the V gene TRBV20-1; the TRBD1 assignment by TCRdb is unverifiable without DNA. This CDR3 is 15 amino acids long. The germline CDR1 and CDR2 sequences are DFQATT and SNEGSKA (reference sequence). The CDR3 is CSARDEDRVSDTQYF.

This sequence joins TRBV20-1 and TRBJ2-6. This CDR3 has 17 residues. From germline, CDR1 is DFQATT and CDR2 SNEGSKA (reference sequence). This chain's CDR3 is CSARDFLQGSGANVLTF.

The genes are TRBV5-1 and TRBJ2-1; with no DNA, the TCRdb D assignment of TRBD2 cannot be verified. The CDR3 length is 14 residues. CDR1 SGHRS and CDR2 YFSETQ come from the germline V gene. CDR3 in amino acids: CASSSGRGYNEQFF.